The clone carrying this TCR beta chain was recorded many times. Its specificity is not known. The V segment lost 5 bases and the J segment 1 base; nucleotides outside the gene matches: 9. There are 15 residues in the CDR3. Germline V gene lookup returns CDR1 DFQATT and CDR2 SNEGSKA (reference sequence). This sample was taken from a study of neurological immune-mediated disorders. As for the cDNA, it was generated by 5'RACE with 10-nucleotide random UMIs. Every sequencing run produced over 160 million TCR-beta sequences that came from 15-18 subjects. Using its own MiXCR run on the 5' RACE reads, TCRdb lists one record per CDR3 protein. Of approximately 45,000 distinct CDR3 sequences listed, 13% were seen once; the top ten hold about an eighth. Documented time point: longitudinal time-point 3. Unsorted libraries came from 2 million PBMCs stored at -80 °C. Study findings and constraints: Levels of TCR clonal expansion peaked in HTLV-1-associated myelopathy and reached their lowest in multiple sclerosis, under those of healthy controls.

The sample comprised PBMCs. This TCR was recovered from a man under 40 in good health. The rearrangement uses TRBV20-1 and TRBJ1-1, with 8 nucleotides matching TRBD1. CDR3 sequence: CSAPEVDRGNTEAFF. As DNA, the CDR3 is TGCAGTGCTCCTGAAGTCGACAGGGGGAACACTGAAGCTTTCTTT.